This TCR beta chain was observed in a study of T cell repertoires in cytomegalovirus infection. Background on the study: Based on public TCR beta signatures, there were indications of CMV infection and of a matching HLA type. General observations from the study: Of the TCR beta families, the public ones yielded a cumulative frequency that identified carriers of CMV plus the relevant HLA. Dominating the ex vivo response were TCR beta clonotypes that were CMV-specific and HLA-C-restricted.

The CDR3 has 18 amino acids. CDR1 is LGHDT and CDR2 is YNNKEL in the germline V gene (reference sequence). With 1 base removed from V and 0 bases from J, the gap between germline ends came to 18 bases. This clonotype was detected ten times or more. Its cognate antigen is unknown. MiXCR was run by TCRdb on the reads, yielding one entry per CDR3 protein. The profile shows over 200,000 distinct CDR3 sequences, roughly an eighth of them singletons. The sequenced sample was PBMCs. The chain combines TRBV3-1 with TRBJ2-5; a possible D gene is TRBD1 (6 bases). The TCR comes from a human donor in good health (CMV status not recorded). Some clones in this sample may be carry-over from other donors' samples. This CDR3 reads CASSQGSVRTADQETQYF. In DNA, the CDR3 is TGTGCCAGCAGCCAAGGTTCAGTTAGGACAGCTGACCAAGAGACCCAGTACTTC.